This TCR beta chain originates from a study of shared clonotypes between healthy human individuals. CD45RO-negative, CCR7-selected cells formed the naive CD8 fraction, which excluded terminally differentiated effector memory CD45RA+ cells. This CDR3 has 18 amino acids. Looked up from germline, CDR1 is MGHRA and CDR2 is YSYEKL. Losses at the gene ends were 0 bases for V and 7 bases for J; bases not matched to a gene: 10. Clones were sequenced by immunoSEQ multiplex PCR, and TCRdb holds only the in-frame ones, with some missing. The data contain 1.5 million to 2.5 million clones, less than 95% of them singletons.

The TCR comes from a man in his late teens or twenties in good health. The sample comprised naive CD8+ T cells sorted from blood. V usage is TRBV4-1 and J usage is TRBJ2-1; TRBD2 agrees at 12 bases. The CDR3 DNA sequence: TGCGCCAGCAGCCAAGATCGCCCCCTAGCGGGAGGGGGGAATGAGCAGTTCTTC. This gives the protein CASSQDRPLAGGGNEQFF.